This T cell receptor beta chain was profiled in a study of metastatic and nonmetastatic thyroid tumors (TCRdb year 2020). Study-level background: Repertoires from peripheral blood and from tumor or nodule tissue samples of malignant and benign thyroid patients were compared.

This clone was seen many times. Its antigen is not yet known. Base qualities are missing; no much larger clone stands one base away. Library generation was performed with PCR. The reads were generated on an Illumina HiSeq 4000. High-throughput sequencing was used to profile the TCR beta-chain CDR3 region of every patient. The original pipeline was this. The researchers built a classifier to tell apart papillary thyroid cancer patients with distant metastasis, based on CDR3 differences among clinicopathological groups. The Shannon index was used to measure repertoire diversity, and the Morisita-Horn index was used to measure how similar tumor and blood repertoires were. Using fastp at Q25 and MiXCR, TCRdb reprocessed the public reads and kept productive beta chains. The V and J calls shown here were made by TCRdb, not taken from the authors' results. The sample table records roughly 55,000 clones; under 20% of these occur just once. The ten most abundant clones make up about 8.4% of the sample.

The junction shows trimming of 4 bases on V and 0 bases on J, and the gene matches do not reach 6 bases of it. In the germline V gene, CDR1 corresponds to SGDLS and CDR2 to YYNGEE. Measured from the cysteine to the phenylalanine, the CDR3 is 17 residues long. Kept here is only the CDR3 DNA, which spans 51 bases and is read in frame from base 1. The study at large found these results: In both blood and tumor samples, TCR beta diversity was reported to be significantly higher in malignant tumors than in benign nodules.

None of the patients had been given any treatment before thyroid surgery. The study retrospectively analysed patient clinical samples collected from about 2012 to 2019 using T-cell receptor beta sequencing. The rearranged segments are TRBV9 and TRBJ2-6, with 8 central nucleotides matching TRBD1. This TCR was recovered from a male donor with papillary thyroid cancer or a benign thyroid nodule (not recorded which). Some clones in this sample may be carry-over from other donors' samples. The sequenced sample consisted of blood. The CDR3 here reads CASSTDRESSGANVLTF. The DNA reads as follows: TGTGCCAGCAGCACGGACAGGGAGAGCTCTGGGGCCAACGTCCTGACTTTC. The variable domain in full, with residues beyond the CDR3 obtained from the reference TRBV9 and TRBJ2-6 genes, is DSGVTQTPKHLITATGQRVTLRCSPRSGDLSVYWYQQSLDQGLQFLIQYYNGEERAKGNILERFSAQQFPDLHSELNLSSLELGDSALYFCASSTDRESSGANVLTFGAGSRLTVL.